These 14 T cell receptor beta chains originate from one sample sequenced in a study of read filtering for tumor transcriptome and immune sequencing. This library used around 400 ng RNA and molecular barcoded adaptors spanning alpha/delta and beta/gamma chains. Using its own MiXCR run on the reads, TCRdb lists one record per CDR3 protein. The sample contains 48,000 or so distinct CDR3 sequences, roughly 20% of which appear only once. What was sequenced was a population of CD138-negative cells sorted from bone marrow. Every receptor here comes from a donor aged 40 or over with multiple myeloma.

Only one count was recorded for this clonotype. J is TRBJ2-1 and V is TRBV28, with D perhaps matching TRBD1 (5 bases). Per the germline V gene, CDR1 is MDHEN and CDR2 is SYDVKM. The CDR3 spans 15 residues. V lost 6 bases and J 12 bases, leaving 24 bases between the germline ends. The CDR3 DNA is TGTGCCAGCAGCTCTTTCGACACGTATGACAGTGGGCAGTTCTTC. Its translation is CASSSFDTYDSGQFF.

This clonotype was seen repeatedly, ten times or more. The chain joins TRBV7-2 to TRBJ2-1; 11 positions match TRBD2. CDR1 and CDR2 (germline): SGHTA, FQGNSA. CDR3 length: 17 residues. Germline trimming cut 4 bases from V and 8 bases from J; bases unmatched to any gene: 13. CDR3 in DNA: TGTGCCAGCAGCTCCAGTAGCGGGAGGGCAAAAGGCGATGAGCAGTTCTTC. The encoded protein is CASSSSSGRAKGDEQFF.

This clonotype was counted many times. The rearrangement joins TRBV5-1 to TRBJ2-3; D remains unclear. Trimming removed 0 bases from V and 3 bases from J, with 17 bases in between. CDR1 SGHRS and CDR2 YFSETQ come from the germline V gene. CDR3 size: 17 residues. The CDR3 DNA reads TGCGCCAGCAGCTTGGACGTTTTGCGGCAGAGAACAGATACGCAGTATTTT. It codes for CASSLDVLRQRTDTQYF.

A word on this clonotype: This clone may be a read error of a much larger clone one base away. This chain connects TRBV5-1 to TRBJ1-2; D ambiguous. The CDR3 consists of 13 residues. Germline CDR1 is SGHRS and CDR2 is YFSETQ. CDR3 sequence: CASSLDGNYVYTF. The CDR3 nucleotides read TGCGCCAGCAGCCTGGACGGAAACTATGTCTACACCTTC.

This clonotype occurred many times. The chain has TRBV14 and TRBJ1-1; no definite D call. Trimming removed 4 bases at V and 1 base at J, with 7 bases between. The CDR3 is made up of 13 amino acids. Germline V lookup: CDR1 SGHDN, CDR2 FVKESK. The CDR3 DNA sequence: TGTGCCAGCAGCCTGACAACGAACACTGAAGCTTTCTTT. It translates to CASSLTTNTEAFF. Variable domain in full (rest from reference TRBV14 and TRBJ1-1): EAGVTQFPSHSVIEKGQTVTLRCDPISGHDNLYWYRRVMGKEIKFLLHFVKESKQDESGMPNNRFLAERTGGTYSTLKVQPAELEDSGVYFCASSLTTNTEAFFGQGTRLTVV.

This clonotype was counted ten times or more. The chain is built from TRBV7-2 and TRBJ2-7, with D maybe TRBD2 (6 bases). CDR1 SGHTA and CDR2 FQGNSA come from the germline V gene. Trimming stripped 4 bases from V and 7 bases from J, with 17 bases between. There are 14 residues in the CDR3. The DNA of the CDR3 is TGTGCCAGCAGCTCGGGACTCCCTACGGGGGAGCAGTACTTC. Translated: CASSSGLPTGEQYF.

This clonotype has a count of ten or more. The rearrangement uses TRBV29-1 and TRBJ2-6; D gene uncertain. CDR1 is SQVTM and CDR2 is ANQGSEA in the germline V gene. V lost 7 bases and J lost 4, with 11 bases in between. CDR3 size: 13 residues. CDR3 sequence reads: CSAQRTGANVLTF. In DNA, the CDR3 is TGCAGCGCTCAAAGGACCGGGGCCAACGTCCTGACTTTC.

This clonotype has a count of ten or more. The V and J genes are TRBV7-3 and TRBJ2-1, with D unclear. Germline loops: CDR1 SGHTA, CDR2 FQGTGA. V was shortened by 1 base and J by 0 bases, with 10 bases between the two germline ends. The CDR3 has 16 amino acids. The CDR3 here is CASSLKGLTSYNEQFF. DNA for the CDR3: TGTGCCAGCAGCTTAAAAGGGCTGACCTCCTACAATGAGCAGTTCTTC. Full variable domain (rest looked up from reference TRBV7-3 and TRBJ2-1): GAGVSQTPSNKVTEKGKYVELRCDPISGHTALYWYRQSLGQGPEFLIYFQGTGAADDSGLPNDRFFAVRPEGSVSTLKIQRTERGDSAVYLCASSLKGLTSYNEQFFGPGTRLTVL.

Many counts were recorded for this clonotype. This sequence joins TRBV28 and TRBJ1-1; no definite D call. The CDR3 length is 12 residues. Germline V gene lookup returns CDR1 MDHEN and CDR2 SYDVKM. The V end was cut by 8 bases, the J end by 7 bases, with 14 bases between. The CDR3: CASGMLRGEAFF. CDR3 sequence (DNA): TGTGCCAGCGGAATGCTTCGGGGTGAAGCTTTCTTT.

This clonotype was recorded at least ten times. This CDR3 reads CATSGGSITGELFF. The CDR3 bases are TGTGCCACCAGTGGGGGATCGATCACCGGGGAGCTGTTTTTT. The chain has TRBV24-1 and TRBJ2-2; the D is unclear. Trimming left V 5 bases short and J 4 bases short, with 10 bases between. The CDR3 runs to 14 residues. Germline lookup yields CDR1 KGHDR and CDR2 SFDVKD.

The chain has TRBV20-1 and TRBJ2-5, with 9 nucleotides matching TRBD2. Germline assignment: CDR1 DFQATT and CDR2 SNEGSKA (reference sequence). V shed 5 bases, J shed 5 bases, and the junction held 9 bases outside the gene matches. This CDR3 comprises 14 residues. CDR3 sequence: CSAGTSNSGETQYF. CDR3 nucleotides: TGCAGTGCTGGGACTAGCAATTCGGGGGAGACCCAGTACTTC.

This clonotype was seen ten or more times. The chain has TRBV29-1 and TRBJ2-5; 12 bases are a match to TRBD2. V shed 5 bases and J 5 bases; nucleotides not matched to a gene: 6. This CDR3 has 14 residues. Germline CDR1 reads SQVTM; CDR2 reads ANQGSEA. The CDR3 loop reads CSVQTSGSFETQYF. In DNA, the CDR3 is TGCAGCGTTCAGACTAGCGGGAGTTTTGAGACCCAGTACTTC.

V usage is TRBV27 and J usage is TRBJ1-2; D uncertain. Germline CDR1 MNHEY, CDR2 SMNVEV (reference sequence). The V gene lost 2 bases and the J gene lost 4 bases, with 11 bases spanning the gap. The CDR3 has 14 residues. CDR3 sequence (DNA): TGTGCCAGCAGTTTAACGTCCAGGCCCTATGGCTACACCTTC. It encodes CASSLTSRPYGYTF.

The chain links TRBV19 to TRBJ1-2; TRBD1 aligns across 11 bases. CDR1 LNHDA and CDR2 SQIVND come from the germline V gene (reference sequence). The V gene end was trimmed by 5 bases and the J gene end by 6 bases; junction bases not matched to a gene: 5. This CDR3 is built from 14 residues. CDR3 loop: CASSFRTGGHGYTF. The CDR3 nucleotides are TGTGCCAGTAGTTTTAGGACAGGGGGCCATGGCTACACCTTC.